This T cell receptor beta chain was sequenced for a study of blood T cell repertoires in COVID-19. Study details: Spain, Italy and the United States supplied samples that represented acute and convalescent COVID-19. Sources were T cells, B-cell-depleted T cells, or PBMCs; the material itself was cDNA or gDNA.

This CDR3 is 13 amino acids long. V dropped 6 bases and J dropped 2 bases, with 11 bases sitting between them. The germline V gene encodes CDR1 MNHEY and CDR2 SVGAGI. Authors' processing steps: Counts of nucleated cells, estimated from reference gene primer amplification, were obtained. TCRdb's table, derived via immunoSEQ multiplex PCR, lists solely in-frame clones and lacks some. The V and J calls and clone size come from that table; D and trimming were worked out from the DNA. The sample has over 150,000 clones; 70% to 90% are singletons. While infection was still active, Seattle patients were enrolled and then followed longitudinally.

Sequencing input: peripheral blood. This TCR came from a woman over 75 with COVID-19, enrolled during active disease. This chain links TRBV6-5 with TRBJ2-7, with D perhaps TRBD2 (5 bases). This chain's CDR3 is CASRTPGTYEQYF. The CDR3 bases are TGTGCCAGCAGGACCCCGGGGACCTACGAGCAGTACTTC.